The 30 T cell receptor beta chains listed next were all sequenced from one sample in a study of cytomegalovirus exposure and HLA in healthy donors. Use of 60 Vbeta and 13 Jbeta primers characterized the PCR. The protocol was immunoSEQ multiplex PCR, while the TCRdb copy is restricted to in-frame clones and leaves out a portion. The repertoire includes 170,000 or so clones, under 90% of them detected once, and around 4.9% sits in the top ten. The sample was PBMCs. These receptor sequences come from a man aged 18 to 35 in good health and CMV-seronegative.

In its sample, this clone was seen a few times. The rearrangement joins TRBV28 to TRBJ2-1; no clear D. From germline, CDR1 is MDHEN and CDR2 SYDVKM. The CDR3 contains 11 residues. Trimming cost V 5 bases and J 8 bases, with 7 bases left between them. The DNA of the CDR3 is TGTGCCAGCAGTATCATTGATGAGCAGTTCTTC. Its translation is CASSIIDEQFF.

The J gene is TRBJ1-3, the V gene TRBV18, with D tentatively TRBD1 (5 bases). The CDR3 is 16 amino acids. Deletions cut 0 bases from V and 2 bases from J, with 11 bases between. The V gene's germline CDR1 is KGHSH and CDR2 LQKENI. The CDR3 DNA follows: TGTGCCAGCTCACCACCCCCAGGGAGGACTGGAAACACCATATATTTT. This gives the protein CASSPPPGRTGNTIYF.

This sequence joins TRBV5-1 and TRBJ2-7; 7 bases line up with TRBD1. After removal of 2 bases from V and 2 bases from J, the junction contained 13 bases not matched to a gene. The germline gives CDR1 SGHRS, CDR2 YFSETQ. CDR3 length equals 17 residues. CDR3 nucleotides: TGCGCCAGCAGCTTTGGTACAGGGGAAAGATTAACCTACGAGCAGTACTTC. Its translation is CASSFGTGERLTYEQYF.

This chain uses TRBV29-1 with TRBJ2-3; TRBD2 agrees at 12 bases. There are 14 residues in the CDR3. Germline values: CDR1 SQVTM, CDR2 ANQGSEA. After removal of 8 bases from V and 5 bases from J, the junction contained 8 bases not matched to a gene. In DNA form, the CDR3 reads TGCAGCATAGGACTAGCGGGAATGGGAGATACGCAGTATTTT. This encodes CSIGLAGMGDTQYF.

The CDR3 bases are TGTGCCAGCAGTTCCGGCAGGGCCGACTACGAGCAGTACTTC. Translating it yields CASSSGRADYEQYF. V gene TRBV27 combines with J gene TRBJ2-7; maybe TRBD1 (5 bases). Germline V gene lookup returns CDR1 MNHEY and CDR2 SMNVEV (reference sequence). The V end lost 4 bases, the J end lost 3 bases, and 13 bases lay between the germline ends. The CDR3 is made up of 14 amino acids.

The V call is TRBV6-4, the J call TRBJ2-3; 8 bases match TRBD2. The CDR3 is made up of 14 amino acids. J gave up 9 bases and V 0 bases, and 5 bases lay outside the gene matches. Looked up from germline, CDR1 is MRHNA and CDR2 is SNTAGT. This CDR3 is CASSDSISSGTQYF. CDR3 nucleotide sequence: TGTGCCAGCAGTGACTCGATTTCTAGCGGGACGCAGTATTTT.

J is TRBJ1-5 and V is TRBV6-1; 9 bases are a match to TRBD1. CDR1 and CDR2 (germline): MNHNS, SASEGT. The CDR3 sequence is 17 residues long. Trimming took 4 bases from V and 6 from J; bases not matched to a gene: 13. In nucleotides, the CDR3 is TGTGCCAGCAGTGCCCACCGGGACAGGGAGGTTGGTCAGCCCCAGCATTTT. Its translation: CASSAHRDREVGQPQHF.

The V call is TRBV5-1, the J call TRBJ2-7; TRBD1 matches 8 bases. CDR3 length: 16 residues. CDR1 and CDR2 (germline): SGHRS, YFSETQ. V was clipped by 2 bases and J by 5 bases; unmatched bases: 12. CDR3 sequence: CASSLLIGQGVHEQYF. CDR3 nucleotide sequence: TGCGCCAGCAGCTTATTAATAGGACAGGGTGTCCACGAGCAGTACTTC.

V is TRBV11-3 and J is TRBJ2-7, with D maybe TRBD2 (6 bases). The CDR3 is 16 amino acids. Trimming took 1 base from V and 3 from J, leaving 16 bases between them. CDR1 and CDR2 (germline): SGHNT, YENEEA. The CDR3 nucleotides read TGTGCCAGCAGCTTAGTCTCGCGGGGATGGAGCTACGAGCAGTACTTC. Protein sequence: CASSLVSRGWSYEQYF.

V and J are TRBV5-8 and TRBJ1-4; D possibly corresponds to TRBD1 (6 bases). Germline CDR1 is SGHTS and CDR2 is YDEGEE. The CDR3 consists of 17 residues. Trimming pared 4 bases from V and 5 bases from J, leaving 21 bases between. The CDR3 spells CASSPRTAVNRNEKLFF. In DNA form, the CDR3 reads TGTGCCAGCAGCCCGAGGACAGCGGTAAATCGGAATGAAAAACTGTTTTTT. Full variable domain (rest looked up from reference TRBV5-8 and TRBJ1-4): EAGVTQSPTHLIKTRGQQATLRCSPISGHTSVYWYQQALGLGLQFLLWYDEGEERNRGNFPPRFSGRQFPNYSSELNVNALELEDSALYLCASSPRTAVNRNEKLFFGSGTQLSVL.

The chain recombines TRBV6-1 with TRBJ1-2, with D uncertain. The germline V gene encodes CDR1 MNHNS and CDR2 SASEGT. This CDR3 has 14 amino acids. V was pared by 6 bases and J by 0 bases, with 11 bases between. The CDR3 is CASSSGPANYGYTF. The CDR3 DNA follows: TGTGCCAGCAGCTCAGGCCCAGCTAACTATGGCTACACCTTC.

The chain has TRBV27 and TRBJ1-5, with a possible D match to TRBD1 (5 bases). The germline V gene has CDR1 MNHEY and CDR2 SMNVEV (reference sequence). The length of the CDR3 is 15 residues. Between the trimmed V and J ends, which lost 6 bases and 0 bases, there was a span of 12 bases. For the CDR3, the DNA is TGTGCCAGCAGATGGGACTATCTTAGCAATCAGCCCCAGCATTTT. This translates into CASRWDYLSNQPQHF.

The chain couples TRBV9 to TRBJ1-2; 8 positions agree with TRBD1. This CDR3 region has 15 residues. The ends lost 4 bases at V and 3 bases at J; junction bases unmatched: 8. Looked up from germline, CDR1 is SGDLS and CDR2 is YYNGEE. The CDR3 sequence is CASSPPAGGDYGYTF. Written as DNA, the CDR3 is TGTGCCAGCAGCCCCCCGGCAGGGGGCGACTATGGCTACACCTTC.

The rearrangement links TRBV6-5 to TRBJ1-1, with 8 bases aligning to TRBD1. This CDR3 has 15 residues. V gave up 2 bases and J gave up 5 bases; unmatched junction bases: 7. The germline V gene encodes CDR1 MNHEY and CDR2 SVGAGI. The CDR3 region has the DNA TGTGCCAGCAGTTACACCAGACAGGGGAATACTGAAGCTTTCTTT. Residues: CASSYTRQGNTEAFF.

The count of this clone is one. The genes are TRBV7-9 and TRBJ1-1; D perhaps matches TRBD1 (6 bases). This CDR3 is built from 15 residues. Trimming pared 5 bases from V and 4 bases from J, leaving 17 bases between. CDR1 and CDR2 from the germline V gene are SEHNR and FQNEAQ (reference sequence). The CDR3 reads CASSPNYRDGTEAFF. The CDR3, as DNA: TGTGCCAGCAGCCCCAACTACAGGGATGGCACTGAAGCTTTCTTT. Combining the CDR3 with reference TRBV7-9 and TRBJ1-1 gives the whole variable domain DTGVSQNPRHKITKRGQNVTFRCDPISEHNRLYWYRQTLGQGPEFLTYFQNEAQLEKSRLLSDRFSAERPKGSFSTLEIQRTEQGDSAMYLCASSPNYRDGTEAFFGQGTRLTVV.

This sequence joins TRBV7-8 and TRBJ1-1; TRBD1 matches at 9 bases. Per the germline V gene, CDR1 is SGHVS and CDR2 is FQNEAQ. V gave up 5 bases and J gave up 6 bases; unmatched junction bases: 10. This CDR3 is 15 amino acids long. The CDR3 loop reads CASSPRQGVVAEAFF. Here the CDR3 DNA reads TGTGCCAGCAGCCCCCGACAGGGGGTGGTTGCTGAAGCTTTCTTT.

The V call is TRBV4-1, the J call TRBJ2-5; D is possibly TRBD1 (6 bases). Per the germline V gene, CDR1 is MGHRA and CDR2 is YSYEKL. CDR3 size: 15 residues. The V end was cut by 4 bases, the J end by 3 bases, with 15 bases between. CDR3 sequence reads: CASSRGRDTEETQYF. CDR3 coding DNA: TGCGCCAGCAGCCGCGGCCGGGACACCGAAGAGACCCAGTACTTC.

This sequence joins TRBV7-8 and TRBJ1-5, with 9 bases identical to TRBD1. This CDR3 region has 16 residues. V shed 6 bases and J 4 bases; nucleotides not matched to a gene: 10. From germline, CDR1 is SGHVS and CDR2 FQNEAQ. The CDR3 region is CASSSSQGAWNQPQHF. In nucleotides, the CDR3 is TGTGCCAGCAGTTCCTCACAGGGGGCCTGGAATCAGCCCCAGCATTTT.

The chain uses TRBV30 and TRBJ1-1; D is perhaps TRBD1 (5 bases). The germline V gene encodes CDR1 GTSNPN and CDR2 SVGIG (reference sequence). The CDR3 runs to 18 residues. Trimming took off 5 bases at V and 0 bases at J, with 25 bases between the two ends. This CDR3 is CAWDIGGYGTGMNTEAFF. The CDR3 DNA follows: TGTGCCTGGGACATTGGGGGTTATGGGACTGGGATGAACACTGAAGCTTTCTTT.

This chain connects TRBV30 to TRBJ2-3, with D unresolved. Germline CDR1 reads GTSNPN; CDR2 reads SVGIG (reference sequence). This CDR3 contains 13 residues. V was shortened by 0 bases and J by 2 bases, with 6 bases between the two germline ends. The CDR3 loop is CAWSVLNTDTQYF. CDR3 DNA sequence: TGTGCCTGGAGTGTACTCAACACAGATACGCAGTATTTT.

The V and J genes are TRBV2 and TRBJ2-1, with TRBD2 matching over 10 bases. Looked up from germline, CDR1 is SNHLY and CDR2 is FYNNEI. V was pared by 9 bases and J by 3 bases, with 5 bases of the junction left unmatched. This CDR3 spans 14 amino acids. The CDR3: CASLAGGNYNEQFF. CDR3 DNA sequence: TGTGCCAGTTTAGCGGGAGGTAACTACAATGAGCAGTTCTTC.

The rearrangement links TRBV11-3 to TRBJ1-1, with D perhaps TRBD1 (5 bases). There are 15 residues in the CDR3. V lost 2 bases to trimming and J lost 5 bases, with 15 bases between them. The germline V gene encodes CDR1 SGHNT and CDR2 YENEEA. CDR3 amino acids: CASSLSLWGTTEAFF. Here the CDR3 DNA reads TGTGCCAGCAGCTTATCTCTCTGGGGCACGACTGAAGCTTTCTTT.

The rearrangement links TRBV4-2 to TRBJ2-7; 9 positions agree with TRBD1. This CDR3 contains 14 residues. Trimming took 6 bases from V and 5 from J; bases not matched to a gene: 8. Per the germline V gene, CDR1 is LGHNA and CDR2 is YNFKEQ. The chain's CDR3 is CASSPRTGVNEQYF. DNA for the CDR3: TGTGCCAGCAGTCCCAGGACAGGGGTAAACGAGCAGTACTTC.

The V gene is TRBV19, the J gene TRBJ2-2; perhaps TRBD2 as D (7 bases). CDR1 LNHDA and CDR2 SQIVND come from the germline V gene (reference sequence). The CDR3 is 16 amino acids. The ends were cut back, 4 bases at V and 0 bases at J, with 12 bases in the middle. CDR3 loop: CASSSPGGANTGELFF. The CDR3, as DNA: TGTGCCAGTAGTAGCCCGGGGGGCGCGAACACCGGGGAGCTGTTTTTT.

The rearrangement uses TRBV27 and TRBJ2-3, with TRBD1 identical over 9 bases. V dropped 4 bases and J dropped 3; count of bases not matched to a gene: 5. The length of the CDR3 is 15 residues. CDR1 and CDR2 (germline): MNHEY, SMNVEV (reference sequence). The CDR3 DNA is TGTGCCAGCAGTTCCGGACAGGGGTGGACAGATACGCAGTATTTT. Amino acids: CASSSGQGWTDTQYF.

This chain links TRBV7-3 with TRBJ2-1; D is possibly TRBD2 (6 bases). V gave up 5 bases and J gave up 2 bases, with 13 bases separating them. This CDR3 comprises 15 residues. Looked up from germline, CDR1 is SGHTA and CDR2 is FQGTGA. The CDR3 is CASSQEGLPYNEQFF. The CDR3 DNA follows: TGTGCCAGCAGCCAAGAGGGACTGCCCTACAATGAGCAGTTCTTC.

The chain has TRBV10-3 and TRBJ1-3; TRBD1 might be the D (5 bases). In germline, CDR1 is ENHRY, CDR2 SYGVKD. CDR3 length equals 13 residues. V lost 8 bases and J 4 bases, leaving 12 bases between the germline ends. DNA for the CDR3: TGTGCCATCGCCGGGGGGGTCGGAAACACCATATATTTT. This codes for CAIAGGVGNTIYF.

This chain links TRBV5-8 with TRBJ1-2, with TRBD1 matching 11 bases. Losses at the gene ends were 2 bases for V and 3 bases for J; bases not matched to a gene: 3. From germline, CDR1 is SGHTS and CDR2 YDEGEE. CDR3 length: 15 amino acids. CDR3 residues: CASSLRGQGDYGYTF. In DNA form, the CDR3 reads TGTGCCAGCAGCTTAAGGGGACAGGGGGACTATGGCTACACCTTC.

This clone was picked up one time. The CDR3 here is CASSGAVNTEAFF. The CDR3 DNA reads TGTGCCAGCAGCGGGGCAGTCAACACTGAAGCTTTCTTT. The genes are TRBV5-4 and TRBJ1-1, with D perhaps matching TRBD1 (5 bases). V was trimmed by 4 bases and J by 2 bases, leaving 9 bases between them. CDR1 and CDR2 from the germline V gene are SGHNT and YYREEE (reference sequence). CDR3 length equals 13 residues. Looking up the rest from reference TRBV5-4 and TRBJ1-1 gives the full variable domain: ETGVTQSPTHLIKTRGQQVTLRCSSQSGHNTVSWYQQALGQGPQFIFQYYREEENGRGNFPPRFSGLQFPNYSSELNVNALELDDSALYLCASSGAVNTEAFFGQGTRLTVV.

The chain couples TRBV27 to TRBJ1-2, with 8 bases identical to TRBD1. CDR1 and CDR2 from the germline V gene are MNHEY and SMNVEV (reference sequence). The CDR3 totals 15 residues. Germline trimming cut 3 bases from V and 4 bases from J; bases unmatched to any gene: 7. The CDR3 DNA follows: TGTGCCAGCAGTTTGGGTCAGGGGGCTGGCTATGGCTACACCTTC. Amino acid sequence: CASSLGQGAGYGYTF.